This TCR beta chain is from a study of response to subunit inactivated influenza vaccine. Findings of the study overall: Each seasonal influenza vaccination recruits few new T cells, the authors suggested.

About this clonotype itself: What it binds is not known.

Germline CDR1 and CDR2: SQVTM and ANQGSEA. The CDR3 consists of 12 residues. V lost 1 base to trimming and J lost 2 bases, with 5 bases between them. Using its own MiXCR run on the RT-PCR reads, TCRdb lists one record per CDR3 protein. The table lists 500,000 or so distinct CDR3 sequences, more than 15% of them singletons. This TCR was recovered from a man in his fifties or sixties who received an inactivated influenza vaccine. The sequencing here drew on CD4+ T cells sorted from PBMCs, taken about 23 months after vaccination. The gene calls are TRBV29-1 and TRBJ2-5; D might be TRBD2 (5 bases). The DNA of the CDR3 is TGCAGCGTTGAAGCGGGACAAGAGACCCAGTACTTC. Protein product: CSVEAGQETQYF. Drawing the rest from reference TRBV29-1 and TRBJ2-5, the complete variable domain is SAVISQKPSRDICQRGTSLTIQCQVDSQVTMMFWYRQQPGQSLTLIATANQGSEATYESGFVIDKFPISRPNLTFSTLTVSNMSPEDSSIYLCSVEAGQETQYFGPGTRLLVL.